A single sample gave rise to the 32 T cell receptor beta chains below, sequenced in a study of OX40 agonist ivuxolimab in advanced cancers. Measured with immunoSEQ multiplex PCR; TCRdb has only the in-frame clones, and not every one. The profile covers 60,000 to 75,000 clones, with about 85% appearing a single time and about 5.9% taken by the ten largest. The sequenced sample was CD4+ or CD8+ T cells sorted from blood, obtained in a trial of the OX40 agonist ivuxolimab. The receptors were gathered from an adult with an advanced solid tumor such as melanoma, head and neck, liver or kidney cancer.

In its sample, this clone was seen once. The rearrangement uses TRBV10-3 and TRBJ2-7; 9 positions agree with TRBD2. Germline-derived CDR1 and CDR2 are ENHRY and SYGVKD. V dropped 6 bases and J dropped 2; count of bases not matched to a gene: 5. The CDR3 length is 14 residues. CDR3 nucleotides: TGTGCCATCAGCGCTAGCGGGGAGACCTACGAGCAGTACTTC. Protein: CAISASGETYEQYF.

The genes are TRBV28 and TRBJ1-5; D not certain. The germline V and J ends were trimmed by 7 bases and 3 bases, with 10 bases remaining between them. The CDR3 totals 13 residues. Germline V gene sequence: CDR1 MDHEN, CDR2 SYDVKM. The CDR3 nucleotides are TGTGCCAGCAATGGAGGGTACAATCAGCCCCAGCATTTT. This sequence encodes CASNGGYNQPQHF.

This chain joins TRBV11-2 and TRBJ2-1; a possible D gene is TRBD1 (5 bases). The germline V gene has CDR1 SGHAT and CDR2 FQNNGV. Trimming pared 6 bases from V and 6 bases from J, leaving 15 bases between. The CDR3 is 14 residues long. CDR3 in DNA: TGTGCCAGCAGTACAGGTGGCTGGGCCAATGAGCAGTTCTTC. Translation: CASSTGGWANEQFF.

The CDR3 nucleotides read TGTGCCAGTAGGGGGACAGGGGAAAGCAATCAGCCCCAGCATTTT. It is translated as CASRGTGESNQPQHF. The chain is built from TRBV19 and TRBJ1-5, with 10 bases fitting TRBD1. Germline V lookup: CDR1 LNHDA, CDR2 SQIVND (reference sequence). The trim removed 6 bases at V and 1 base at J, leaving 3 bases unmatched. The CDR3 spans 15 residues.

The chain carries TRBV2 and TRBJ1-6, with D maybe TRBD1 (5 bases). In germline, CDR1 is SNHLY, CDR2 FYNNEI. Trimming took 0 bases from V and 15 from J, leaving 15 bases between them. This CDR3 region has 14 residues. CDR3 sequence (DNA): TGTGCCAGCAGTGAAGCTGGGACCCCCGCGCGCCTCCACTTT. It is translated as CASSEAGTPARLHF. Supplemented by reference TRBV2 and TRBJ1-6, the full variable domain reads EPEVTQTPSHQVTQMGQEVILRCVPISNHLYFYWYRQILGQKVEFLVSFYNNEISEKSEIFDDQFSVERPDGSNFTLKIRSTKLEDSAMYFCASSEAGTPARLHFGNGTRLTVT.

V gene TRBV7-9 combines with J gene TRBJ2-1, with 9 positions matching TRBD2. V shed 5 bases and J 13 bases; nucleotides not matched to a gene: 9. Looked up from germline, CDR1 is SEHNR and CDR2 is FQNEAQ (reference sequence). The CDR3 runs 13 residues. CDR3 region: CASSTGLALHQFF. CDR3 nucleotides: TGTGCCAGCAGCACCGGACTAGCGCTCCACCAGTTCTTC.

This chain's CDR3 is CASRRDTYTEAFF. CDR3 in DNA: TGTGCCAGCAGGCGGGACACCTACACTGAAGCTTTCTTT. J is TRBJ1-1 and V is TRBV7-2, with a weak D call TRBD1 (6 bases). In germline, CDR1 is SGHTA, CDR2 FQGNSA. V was cut by 6 bases and J by 3 bases, with 11 bases left in between. CDR3 length: 13 amino acids.

The chain recombines TRBV6-5 with TRBJ2-7; D perhaps matches TRBD1 (7 bases). The CDR3 extends over 15 amino acids. V lost 0 bases, J lost 6 bases, and 15 bases lay in between. From germline, CDR1 is MNHEY and CDR2 SVGAGI. The CDR3 nucleotides read TGTGCCAGCAGTTACTCGGTCCAGGGGGGATCCGAGCAGTACTTC. Its translation is CASSYSVQGGSEQYF.

The rearrangement joins TRBV7-2 to TRBJ1-5; D not resolved. The CDR3 runs to 13 residues. Trimming stripped 3 bases from V and 7 bases from J, with 10 bases between. The V gene's germline CDR1 is SGHTA and CDR2 FQGNSA. The CDR3 region has the DNA TGTGCCAGCAGCTTCGACACACAGCAGCCCCAGCATTTT. It encodes CASSFDTQQPQHF.

This clone was counted between two and nine times. V is TRBV7-3 and J is TRBJ1-1; the match to TRBD1 covers 8 bases. The length of the CDR3 is 14 residues. From germline, CDR1 is SGHTA and CDR2 FQGTGA. V lost 4 bases, J lost 2 bases, and 3 bases stayed unmatched. The CDR3 region has the DNA TGTGCCAGCAGCTCGACAGGGGATAACACTGAAGCTTTCTTT. Amino acids: CASSSTGDNTEAFF. Looking up the rest from reference TRBV7-3 and TRBJ1-1 gives the full variable domain: GAGVSQTPSNKVTEKGKYVELRCDPISGHTALYWYRQSLGQGPEFLIYFQGTGAADDSGLPNDRFFAVRPEGSVSTLKIQRTERGDSAVYLCASSSTGDNTEAFFGQGTRLTVV.

In its sample, this clone was seen once. This chain joins TRBV4-1 and TRBJ2-7; D remains unclear. The CDR3 loop spans 16 amino acids. V lost 4 bases and J 0 bases, leaving 16 bases between the germline ends. The germline CDR1 and CDR2 sequences are MGHRA and YSYEKL. The CDR3 sequence: CASSPSPSSSSYEQYF. The CDR3 DNA is TGCGCCAGCAGCCCCTCCCCCTCCTCAAGCTCCTACGAGCAGTACTTC.

A single count supports this clone. The chain is built from TRBV5-1 and TRBJ1-2; D ambiguous. The CDR3 extends over 12 amino acids. Germline V lookup: CDR1 SGHRS, CDR2 YFSETQ. The germline V and J ends were trimmed by 0 bases and 7 bases, with 7 bases remaining between them. The CDR3 protein is CASSLDIVGYTF. The CDR3 nucleotides read TGCGCCAGCAGCTTGGACATAGTTGGCTACACCTTC.

CDR3 bases: TGTGCCAGCAGCTTAGCGGGGGGGCTCAAAAACATTCAGTACTTC. Translated: CASSLAGGLKNIQYF. The genes are TRBV7-2 and TRBJ2-4; TRBD2 is a possible D gene (7 bases). V shed 0 bases and J shed 3 bases, with 9 bases lying between them. The CDR3 contains 15 residues. Germline CDR1 is SGHTA and CDR2 is FQGNSA.

The genes are TRBV28 and TRBJ1-2; no firm D call. This CDR3 region has 14 residues. CDR1 and CDR2 from the germline V gene are MDHEN and SYDVKM. The V end lost 4 bases, the J end lost 4 bases, and 13 bases lay between the germline ends. CDR3 sequence: CASSSPSGVYGYTF. CDR3 nucleotides: TGTGCCAGCAGTTCCCCCTCCGGGGTCTATGGCTACACCTTC.

This rearrangement joins TRBV5-1 to TRBJ1-1; D unresolved. The CDR3 consists of 14 residues. The V end was cut by 2 bases, the J end by 1 base, with 9 bases between. Germline CDR1 SGHRS, CDR2 YFSETQ. The CDR3 reads CASSFQLGNTEAFF. The CDR3 nucleotides are TGCGCCAGCAGCTTCCAACTGGGGAACACTGAAGCTTTCTTT.

The CDR3 here is CASSLGWGNEQFF. CDR3 DNA sequence: TGCGCCAGCAGCTTGGGGTGGGGTAATGAGCAGTTCTTC. The chain carries TRBV5-1 and TRBJ2-1; no clear D. CDR1 is SGHRS and CDR2 is YFSETQ in the germline V gene. Trimming removed 0 bases from V and 7 bases from J, with 8 bases in between. This CDR3 is built from 13 residues. The variable domain in full, with the rest retrieved from reference TRBV5-1 and TRBJ2-1, is KAGVTQTPRYLIKTRGQQVTLSCSPISGHRSVSWYQQTPGQGLQFLFEYFSETQRNKGNFPGRFSGRQFSNSRSEMNVSTLELGDSALYLCASSLGWGNEQFFGPGTRLTVL.

This chain connects TRBV19 to TRBJ1-4; a weak D match, TRBD1 (5 bases). The V gene's germline CDR1 is LNHDA and CDR2 SQIVND (reference sequence). This CDR3 is built from 13 residues. V was trimmed by 4 bases and J by 6 bases, leaving 9 bases between them. CDR3 bases: TGTGCCAGTAGTAGGGGGGGGTATGAAAAACTGTTTTTT. Translation gives CASSRGGYEKLFF.

The chain employs TRBV10-3 and TRBJ1-5; D remains ambiguous. CDR3 size: 13 residues. The germline gives CDR1 ENHRY, CDR2 SYGVKD. The germline V and J ends were trimmed by 6 bases and 0 bases, with 6 bases remaining between them. This chain's CDR3 is CAISDYSNQPQHF. CDR3 in DNA: TGTGCCATCAGCGACTATAGCAATCAGCCCCAGCATTTT.

The chain uses TRBV27 and TRBJ1-2; D perhaps matches TRBD1 (6 bases). V lost 3 bases and J 5 bases, leaving 16 bases between the germline ends. Germline V CDR1 and CDR2: MNHEY, SMNVEV (reference sequence). CDR3 length: 15 amino acids. The CDR3: CASSLKSTGLYGYTF. The CDR3 DNA reads TGTGCCAGCAGTTTGAAGTCGACAGGACTGTATGGCTACACCTTC.

The chain joins TRBV7-8 to TRBJ1-6, with TRBD1 as a possible D gene (5 bases). Germline V gene data show CDR1 as SGHVS and CDR2 as FQNEAQ. This CDR3 contains 15 residues. V lost 1 base to trimming and J lost 5 bases, with 9 bases between them. CDR3 nucleotide sequence: TGTGCCAGCAGCTTAGACAGGTCGCATAATTCACCCCTCCACTTT. Translation gives CASSLDRSHNSPLHF.

The chain combines TRBV28 with TRBJ1-2; D call uncertain. CDR1 is MDHEN, CDR2 SYDVKM, per germline. V was clipped by 7 bases and J by 7 bases, with 22 bases between them. CDR3 size: 15 residues. Written as DNA, the CDR3 is TGTGCCAGCAACGGCCGGGTTCCCTCGCGTTTTGGCTACACCTTC. Its protein product is CASNGRVPSRFGYTF.

The gene calls are TRBV19 and TRBJ2-5, with D perhaps TRBD1 (6 bases). Germline CDR1 reads LNHDA; CDR2 reads SQIVND (reference sequence). V lost 7 bases and J 2 bases, leaving 14 bases between the germline ends. CDR3 length: 14 amino acids. The CDR3 loop is CASNGQWRQETQYF. The DNA of the CDR3 is TGTGCCAGTAATGGACAGTGGAGACAAGAGACCCAGTACTTC.

The CDR3 nucleotides are TGTGCCAGCTCACCACCTTATCAAACTAGATCAGAGACCCAGTACTTC. It codes for CASSPPYQTRSETQYF. V and J are TRBV18 and TRBJ2-5; D may be TRBD2 (5 bases). CDR3 length: 16 residues. The germline V gene has CDR1 KGHSH and CDR2 LQKENI. Trimming pared 0 bases from V and 4 bases from J, leaving 15 bases between.

The V gene is TRBV5-4, the J gene TRBJ2-1; D ambiguous. Germline lookup yields CDR1 SGHNT and CDR2 YYREEE (reference sequence). Trimming cost V 4 bases and J 2 bases, with 13 bases left between them. This CDR3 region has 15 residues. CDR3 sequence: CASSDARRAYNEQFF. For the CDR3, the DNA is TGTGCCAGCAGCGACGCACGCCGAGCCTACAATGAGCAGTTCTTC.

The chain has TRBV7-2 and TRBJ1-1, with no clear D. The V gene lost 5 bases and the J gene lost 1 base, with 8 bases spanning the gap. This CDR3 is built from 13 residues. Germline loops: CDR1 SGHTA, CDR2 FQGNSA. The CDR3 here is CASSLGTNTEAFF. The DNA for the CDR3 is TGTGCCAGCAGCCTAGGCACGAACACTGAAGCTTTCTTT.

The CDR3 DNA is TGTGCCAGCAGTTACAGGACAGGACAGGGTGGCGAGCAGTACTTC. It translates to CASSYRTGQGGEQYF. V is TRBV6-6 and J is TRBJ2-7; 8 bases map to TRBD1. This CDR3 is 15 amino acids long. Germline loops: CDR1 MNHNY, CDR2 SVGAGI (reference sequence). After removal of 2 bases from V and 6 bases from J, the junction contained 9 bases not matched to a gene.

V is TRBV4-2 and J is TRBJ2-5, with D unresolved. There are 15 residues in the CDR3. V gave up 1 base and J gave up 3 bases, with 12 bases separating them. CDR1 is LGHNA and CDR2 is YNFKEQ in the germline V gene. The CDR3 protein is CASSQVFSREETQYF. In DNA form, the CDR3 reads TGTGCCAGCAGCCAAGTATTTTCCAGAGAAGAGACCCAGTACTTC.

The chain has TRBV5-8 and TRBJ1-2; no clear D gene. Germline-derived CDR1 and CDR2 are SGHTS and YDEGEE. V lost 1 base and J 7 bases, leaving 11 bases between the germline ends. CDR3 length: 13 amino acids. CDR3 protein: CASSLSENGGYTF. DNA for the CDR3: TGTGCCAGCAGCTTGTCTGAAAATGGTGGCTACACCTTC. Looking up the rest from reference TRBV5-8 and TRBJ1-2 gives the full variable domain: EAGVTQSPTHLIKTRGQQATLRCSPISGHTSVYWYQQALGLGLQFLLWYDEGEERNRGNFPPRFSGRQFPNYSSELNVNALELEDSALYLCASSLSENGGYTFGSGTRLTVV.

The chain combines TRBV5-6 with TRBJ1-1, with 7 nucleotides matching TRBD1. The CDR3 consists of 13 residues. Germline lookup yields CDR1 SGHDT and CDR2 YYEEEE. With 5 bases clipped from V and 7 bases from J, the junction kept 8 bases outside the gene matches. DNA of the CDR3: TGTGCCAGCAGTTTACTCCGGGACAGTGAAGCTTTCTTT. Its translation: CASSLLRDSEAFF.

This rearrangement joins TRBV6-6 to TRBJ2-1, with TRBD1 matching over 8 bases. J lost 6 bases, V lost 8 bases, and 9 bases had no gene match. This CDR3 has 14 amino acids. Germline CDR1 MNHNY, CDR2 SVGAGI (reference sequence). The CDR3 here is CASGGQGIVNEQFF. CDR3 coding DNA: TGTGCCAGCGGAGGACAGGGAATCGTCAATGAGCAGTTCTTC.

V gene TRBV4-1 combines with J gene TRBJ2-5, with D tentatively TRBD2 (5 bases). V gave up 0 bases and J gave up 4 bases, with 12 bases separating them. The length of the CDR3 is 15 residues. Germline assignment: CDR1 MGHRA and CDR2 YSYEKL. CDR3 in DNA: TGCGCCAGCAGCCAAGACCCCGGGATAGCAGAGACCCAGTACTTC. Translation gives CASSQDPGIAETQYF.

The chain has TRBV4-2 and TRBJ2-7; TRBD2 matches at 9 bases. In germline, CDR1 is LGHNA, CDR2 YNFKEQ. The CDR3 loop spans 17 amino acids. V lost 1 base to trimming and J lost 3 bases; unmatched junction nucleotides: 10. DNA for the CDR3: TGTGCCAGCAGCCAAGGGGGGACTAGCCCGTTTCTCTACGAGCAGTACTTC. Translating gives CASSQGGTSPFLYEQYF.